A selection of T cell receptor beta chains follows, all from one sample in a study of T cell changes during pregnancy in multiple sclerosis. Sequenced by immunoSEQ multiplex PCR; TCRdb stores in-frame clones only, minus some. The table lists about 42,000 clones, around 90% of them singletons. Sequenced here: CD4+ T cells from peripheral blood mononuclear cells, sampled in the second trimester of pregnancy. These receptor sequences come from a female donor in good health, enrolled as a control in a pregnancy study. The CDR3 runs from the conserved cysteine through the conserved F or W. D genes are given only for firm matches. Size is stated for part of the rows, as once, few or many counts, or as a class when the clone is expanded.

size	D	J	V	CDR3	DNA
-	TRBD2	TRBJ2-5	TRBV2	CASSVAVSGGGRKTQYF	TGTGCCAGCAGTGTAGCTGTTAGCGGGGGGGGCCGGAAGACCCAGTACTTC
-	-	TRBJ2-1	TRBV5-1	CASSFNGENEQFF	TGCGCCAGCAGCTTCAATGGAGAAAATGAGCAGTTCTTC
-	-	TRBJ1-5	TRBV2	CATQARWDQPQHF	TGTGCCACACAGGCCCGGTGGGATCAGCCCCAGCATTTT
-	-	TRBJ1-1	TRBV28	CASSVNTEAFF	TGTGCCAGCAGCGTGAACACTGAAGCTTTCTTT
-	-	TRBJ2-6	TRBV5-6	CASSFRTEGANVLTF	TGTGCCAGCAGCTTCAGGACAGAAGGGGCCAACGTCCTGACTTTC
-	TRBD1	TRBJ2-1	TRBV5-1	CASSRTGSQYNEQFF	TGCGCCAGCAGTCGGACAGGGTCGCAATACAATGAGCAGTTCTTC
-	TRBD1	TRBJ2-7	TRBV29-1	CSVYRDSAQYF	TGCAGCGTTTACCGGGACAGTGCCCAGTACTTC
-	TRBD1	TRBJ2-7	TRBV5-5	CASSLWTGGYEQYF	TGTGCCAGCAGCTTGTGGACAGGGGGCTACGAGCAGTACTTC
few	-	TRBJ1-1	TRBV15	CATSRDPSSNTEAFF	TGTGCCACCAGCAGAGATCCTTCTTCTAACACTGAAGCTTTCTTT
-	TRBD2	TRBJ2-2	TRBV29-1	CSVLTGGNTGELFF	TGCAGCGTTCTGACGGGAGGGAACACCGGGGAGCTGTTTTTT
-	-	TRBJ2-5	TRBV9	CASSVGGGVSETQYF	TGTGCCAGCAGCGTAGGGGGAGGAGTATCGGAGACCCAGTACTTC
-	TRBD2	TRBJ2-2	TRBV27	CASWLAGGTGELFF	TGTGCCAGCTGGCTAGCGGGTGGCACCGGGGAGCTGTTTTTT
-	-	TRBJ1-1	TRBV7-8	CASSAKGFMNTEAFF	TGTGCCAGCAGCGCCAAGGGGTTCATGAACACTGAAGCTTTCTTT
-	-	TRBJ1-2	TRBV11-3	CASSLAGEYGYTF	TGTGCCAGCAGCTTAGCAGGGGAGTATGGCTACACCTTC
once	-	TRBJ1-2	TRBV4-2	CASRGGAFAAYGYTF	TGTGCCAGTAGGGGGGGGGCCTTTGCGGCCTATGGCTACACCTTC
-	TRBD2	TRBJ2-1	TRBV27	CASSRLAGGLGYEQFF	TGTGCCAGCAGTAGACTAGCGGGAGGGTTGGGCTATGAGCAGTTCTTC
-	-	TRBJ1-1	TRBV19	CAVKGSGVGETEAFF	TGTGCCGTCAAGGGGTCAGGGGTAGGGGAAACTGAAGCTTTCTTT
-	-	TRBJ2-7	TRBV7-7	CASSLGMSEGHEQYF	TGTGCTAGCAGCTTAGGGATGTCTGAGGGCCACGAGCAGTACTTC
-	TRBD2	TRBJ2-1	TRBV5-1	CASSGRAGGHNEQFF	TGCGCCAGCAGCGGGCGGGCGGGGGGTCACAATGAGCAGTTCTTC
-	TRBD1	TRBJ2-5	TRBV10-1	CASSENLGQGKETQYF	TGCGCCAGCAGTGAGAACCTAGGACAGGGGAAAGAGACCCAGTACTTC
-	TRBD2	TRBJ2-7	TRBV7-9	CASSSLAGSPRLNYEQYF	TGTGCCAGCAGCTCACTAGCGGGGAGCCCTCGGCTCAACTACGAGCAGTACTTC
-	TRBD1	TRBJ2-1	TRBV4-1	CASSPGQGPGYNEQFF	TGCGCCAGCAGCCCCGGACAGGGTCCCGGCTACAATGAGCAGTTCTTC
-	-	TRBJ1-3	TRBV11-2	CASSRVSSGNTIYF	TGTGCCAGCAGTCGGGTTAGCTCTGGAAACACCATATATTTT
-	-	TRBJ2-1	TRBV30	CAWKSGSSYNEQFF	TGTGCCTGGAAAAGCGGAAGCTCCTACAATGAGCAGTTCTTC
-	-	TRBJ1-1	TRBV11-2	CASSLGPSNTEAFF	TGTGCCAGCAGCTTAGGGCCATCGAACACTGAAGCTTTCTTT
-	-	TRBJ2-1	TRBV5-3	CARSLAGLHVHEQFF	TGTGCCAGAAGCTTGGCCGGACTCCACGTCCATGAGCAGTTCTTC